This passage covers 21 T cell receptor beta chains from one sample sequenced in a study of identical twins. TCRdb reprocessed the 5' RACE reads via MiXCR and lists one record per CDR3 protein. Of hundreds of thousands of distinct CDR3 sequences listed, 6.5% to 8.5% are singletons. This sample also appeared in a second study, on yellow fever vaccine responses in identical twins.

Sample: memory (CD45RO+) T cells sorted from blood. These receptors came from a woman younger than 35 in good health.

This clonotype appeared many times. V gene TRBV28 combines with J gene TRBJ2-5; D is unclear. Germline CDR1 is MDHEN and CDR2 is SYDVKM. The CDR3 has 17 residues. The ends were cut back, 5 bases at V and 5 bases at J, with 24 bases in the middle. CDR3 residues: CASSPVLLLRQAETQYF. DNA of the CDR3: TGTGCCAGCAGTCCCGTTCTCCTCCTGCGACAAGCGGAGACCCAGTACTTC. The whole variable domain, remainder taken from reference TRBV28 and TRBJ2-5, is DVKVTQSSRYLVKRTGEKVFLECVQDMDHENMFWYRQDPGLGLRLIYFSYDVKMKEKGDIPEGYSVSREKKERFSLILESASTNQTSMYLCASSPVLLLRQAETQYFGPGTRLLVL.

This clonotype was seen only a few times. The chain couples TRBV20-1 to TRBJ2-7; weak D call: TRBD2 (5 bases). CDR1 is DFQATT, CDR2 SNEGSKA, per germline (reference sequence). This CDR3 has 14 amino acids. The ends were cut back, 1 base at V and 1 base at J, with 11 bases in the middle. The CDR3: CSARVRGRSYEQYF. The CDR3 DNA reads TGCAGTGCTAGAGTTCGAGGGAGATCCTACGAGCAGTACTTC.

V usage is TRBV20-1 and J usage is TRBJ2-2, with 10 bases fitting TRBD1. Germline trimming cut 3 bases from V and 5 bases from J; bases unmatched to any gene: 3. Looked up from germline, CDR1 is DFQATT and CDR2 is SNEGSKA (reference sequence). There are 14 residues in the CDR3. CDR3 sequence (DNA): TGCAGTGCTAGTTGGGGACAGGGGACCGGGGAGCTGTTTTTT. Its protein product is CSASWGQGTGELFF.

This clonotype was observed a handful of times. The chain combines TRBV29-1 with TRBJ1-2, with a possible D match to TRBD1 (6 bases). The CDR3 totals 14 residues. CDR1 is SQVTM and CDR2 is ANQGSEA in the germline V gene. V was shortened by 1 base and J by 4 bases, with 13 bases between the two germline ends. The CDR3 loop reads CSVEVGLGAYGYTF. The CDR3 DNA is TGCAGCGTTGAAGTGGGCCTGGGGGCCTATGGCTACACCTTC.

This clonotype came up many times. V gene TRBV20-1 combines with J gene TRBJ1-4; D uncertain. This CDR3 comprises 14 residues. Trimming pared 4 bases from V and 0 bases from J, leaving 9 bases between. The V gene's germline CDR1 is DFQATT and CDR2 SNEGSKA (reference sequence). This CDR3 is CSAKISATNEKLFF. CDR3 sequence (DNA): TGCAGTGCTAAGATATCTGCAACTAATGAAAAACTGTTTTTT.

The table lists this clonotype with many counts. At one of its ends the junction is not consistent with the germline gene, which may arise from a read error. J is TRBJ2-7 and V is TRBV29-1, with TRBD2 identical over 8 bases. The CDR3 runs to 16 residues. The V gene's germline CDR1 is SQVTM and CDR2 ANQGSEA. The CDR3 spells CSVVGLAGHSSSEQYF. In DNA form, the CDR3 reads TGCAGCGTTGTTGGTCTAGCGGGTCACAGCTCCTCCGAGCAGTACTTC.

V gene TRBV11-2 combines with J gene TRBJ2-7; the match to TRBD2 covers 12 bases. After removal of 7 bases from V and 7 bases from J, the junction contained 8 bases not matched to a gene. This CDR3 has 14 residues. Germline CDR1 and CDR2: SGHAT and FQNNGV. The CDR3 sequence: CASTWTSGEGEQYF. The CDR3 DNA reads TGTGCCAGCACCTGGACTAGCGGGGAGGGGGAGCAGTACTTC.

This clonotype was seen only a few times. The chain combines TRBV5-1 with TRBJ2-5; D gene uncertain. This CDR3 contains 15 residues. Germline lookup yields CDR1 SGHRS and CDR2 YFSETQ. V was clipped by 4 bases and J by 5 bases, with 18 bases between them. CDR3 residues: CASSPGQSLRETQYF. DNA for the CDR3: TGCGCCAGCAGCCCCGGCCAGTCGCTAAGGGAGACCCAGTACTTC.

The chain has TRBV10-1 and TRBJ2-7, with D perhaps being TRBD1 or TRBD2 (6 bases each). V was cut by 10 bases and J by 4 bases, with 17 bases left in between. The CDR3 runs 13 residues. Germline V gene lookup returns CDR1 WNHNN and CDR2 SYGVQD (reference sequence). The CDR3 loop reads CATGGTRTYEQYF. The DNA for the CDR3 is TGCGCCACCGGCGGGACACGGACGTACGAGCAGTACTTC.

V and J are TRBV20-1 and TRBJ2-1; 10 positions agree with TRBD1. This CDR3 is built from 15 residues. The germline gives CDR1 DFQATT, CDR2 SNEGSKA (reference sequence). Trimming removed 5 bases from V and 13 bases from J; junction bases left unmatched: 17. The CDR3 sequence is CSAGRSGTGARGQFF. CDR3 nucleotides: TGCAGTGCTGGCAGGTCGGGGACAGGGGCCAGGGGACAGTTCTTC.

This clonotype was seen a handful of times. The chain combines TRBV5-1 with TRBJ1-2; 7 bases line up with TRBD1. Trimming cost V 3 bases and J 5 bases; bases outside gene matches: 16. The CDR3 is made up of 17 amino acids. Germline CDR1 and CDR2: SGHRS and YFSETQ. DNA for the CDR3: TGCGCCAGCAGCTCGTCATACGGACAGGCAGGGGGTTATGGCTACACCTTC. It yields the protein CASSSSYGQAGGYGYTF.

This clonotype was observed many times. This sequence joins TRBV21-1 and TRBJ2-1; the table's D call, TRBD2, was not checked against the DNA. TRBV21-1 is a recognized pseudogene. The CDR3 runs 18 residues. For the CDR3, the DNA is TGTGCCAGCAGCAAAGAACTAGCGGGAGGGCCGTCTCGTAATGAGCAGTTCTTC. It is translated as CASSKELAGGPSRNEQFF.

This clonotype turned up a few times. This chain uses TRBV20-1 with TRBJ2-7; D not certain. Trimming shortened V by 2 bases and J by 2 bases, and 7 bases separated the two germline ends. The CDR3 totals 12 residues. Germline lookup yields CDR1 DFQATT and CDR2 SNEGSKA (reference sequence). The CDR3 loop reads CSARPRTYEQYF. Here the CDR3 DNA reads TGCAGTGCTAGACCAAGAACCTACGAGCAGTACTTC.

V gene TRBV7-6 combines with J gene TRBJ2-7, with 7 bases that match TRBD1. The CDR3 spans 15 residues. The J segment lost 5 bases and the V segment lost 1 base, leaving 8 bases of the junction unmatched. Per germline, CDR1 SGHVS and CDR2 FNYEAQ. CDR3: CASSLGDSSFDEQYF. For the CDR3, the DNA is TGTGCCAGCAGCTTAGGGGACAGTAGTTTCGACGAGCAGTACTTC.

J is TRBJ1-4 and V is TRBV4-2, with D possibly matching TRBD1 (5 bases). The CDR3 runs to 15 residues. CDR1 is LGHNA and CDR2 is YNFKEQ in the germline V gene. V lost 0 bases to trimming and J lost 5 bases, with 10 bases between them. CDR3 region: CASSQDPGRNEKLFF. The CDR3 DNA follows: TGTGCCAGCAGCCAAGATCCAGGGCGGAATGAAAAACTGTTTTTT.

Many counts were recorded for this clonotype. The chain combines TRBV4-2 with TRBJ1-1; D gene uncertain. The CDR3 spans 16 residues. V lost 0 bases to trimming and J lost 2 bases, with 13 bases between them. CDR1 is LGHNA, CDR2 YNFKEQ, per germline. The CDR3 is CASSQESTVRNTEAFF. CDR3 bases: TGTGCCAGCAGCCAAGAGTCCACAGTAAGAAACACTGAAGCTTTCTTT.

This clonotype was observed a handful of times. The chain is built from TRBV7-2 and TRBJ2-3; D ambiguous. Trimming left V 0 bases short and J 1 base short, with 8 bases between. Germline V gives CDR1 SGHTA, CDR2 FQGNSA. This CDR3 comprises 15 residues. The CDR3 is CASSLAAPGTDTQYF. CDR3 coding DNA: TGTGCCAGCAGCTTAGCGGCCCCGGGCACAGATACGCAGTATTTT.

This chain links TRBV9 with TRBJ2-1; D is uncertain. CDR3 length: 16 residues. Germline V gives CDR1 SGDLS, CDR2 YYNGEE. Trimming took 0 bases from V and 4 from J, leaving 14 bases between them. The CDR3 spells CASSVGIARSYNEQFF. The CDR3 DNA is TGTGCCAGCAGCGTAGGGATAGCACGCTCGTACAATGAGCAGTTCTTC.

This clonotype was detected many times. This sequence joins TRBV3-1 and TRBJ1-1; D call uncertain. V dropped 2 bases and J dropped 1 base, with 5 bases sitting between them. Per the germline V gene, CDR1 is LGHDT and CDR2 is YNNKEL (reference sequence). CDR3 length equals 13 residues. The CDR3, as DNA: TGTGCCAGCAGCCAACAGACGAACACTGAAGCTTTCTTT. The encoded protein is CASSQQTNTEAFF.

The chain couples TRBV28 to TRBJ2-2, with TRBD2 identical over 8 bases. The CDR3 has 15 amino acids. Trimming took 7 bases from V and 1 from J; bases not matched to a gene: 5. Germline V gene sequence: CDR1 MDHEN, CDR2 SYDVKM. CDR3 bases: TGTGCCAGCATAAAACGGGGGGGGAACACCGGGGAGCTGTTTTTT. It translates to CASIKRGGNTGELFF.

This rearrangement joins TRBV7-9 to TRBJ2-5; no clear D gene. Germline V gives CDR1 SEHNR, CDR2 FQNEAQ (reference sequence). V lost 5 bases and J lost 7, with 14 bases in between. This CDR3 is built from 13 residues. The CDR3 bases are TGTGCCAGCAGCCCTGGGCTCGTATGGACCCAGTACTTC. It codes for CASSPGLVWTQYF.